One sample yielded the 7 T cell receptor beta chains listed below, sequenced in a study of cytomegalovirus exposure and HLA in healthy donors. 60 Vbeta and 13 Jbeta primers were used in PCR. Assay used: immunoSEQ multiplex PCR; TCRdb lists only in-frame clones, some missing. Among 100,000 to 150,000 clones listed, 81% were seen once. Sequenced material: PBMCs. These receptors were obtained from a man aged 18 to 30 in good health and CMV-seropositive.

The rearrangement links TRBV19 to TRBJ2-2; D ambiguous. Deletions cut 4 bases from V and 1 base from J, with 7 bases between. The CDR3 runs to 14 residues. Germline-derived CDR1 and CDR2 are LNHDA and SQIVND (reference sequence). The CDR3 is CASSSAVNTGELFF. In DNA, the CDR3 is TGTGCCAGTAGTAGTGCGGTGAACACCGGGGAGCTGTTTTTT.

J is TRBJ2-1 and V is TRBV5-1; 9 nucleotides line up with TRBD2. This CDR3 is built from 16 residues. In germline, CDR1 is SGHRS, CDR2 YFSETQ. Losses at the gene ends were 4 bases for V and 3 bases for J; bases not matched to a gene: 8. CDR3 coding DNA: TGCGCCAGCAGCCCTGGGGTAGCGGGGGTCTACAATGAGCAGTTCTTC. Its protein is CASSPGVAGVYNEQFF.

Note on this clone: The junction differs from germline at one of its ends, possibly a read error. Other DNA sequences in the sample encode the same CDR3. The rearrangement links TRBV6-6 to TRBJ1-2; 8 nucleotides line up with TRBD1. The length of the CDR3 is 14 residues. Germline V gives CDR1 MNHNY, CDR2 SVGAGI (reference sequence). CDR3: CASSPGGPYYGYTF. Written as DNA, the CDR3 is TGCGCCAGCAGCCCAGGGGGCCCATATTATGGCTACACCTTC.

CDR3 coding DNA: TGCGCCAGCAGCCAAGAGACCGGGACAGGGGTAGTGAATGAGCAGTTCTTC. Its translation: CASSQETGTGVVNEQFF. The genes are TRBV4-3 and TRBJ2-1, with 10 bases lining up with TRBD1. The CDR3 sequence is 17 residues long. The ends lost 0 bases at V and 7 bases at J; junction bases unmatched: 9. Germline V CDR1 and CDR2: LGHNA, YSLEER.

This chain uses TRBV19 with TRBJ2-7; 7 bases map to TRBD1. CDR3 length: 14 amino acids. The trim removed 5 bases at V and 1 base at J, leaving 5 bases unmatched. CDR1 and CDR2 from the germline V gene are LNHDA and SQIVND (reference sequence). CDR3 bases: TGTGCCAGTAGTGGGGACAGAAGGTCCTACGAGCAGTACTTC. Its translation is CASSGDRRSYEQYF.

The chain recombines TRBV9 with TRBJ2-7; 9 positions agree with TRBD2. The germline V gene has CDR1 SGDLS and CDR2 YYNGEE. This CDR3 has 13 amino acids. After removal of 3 bases from V and 4 bases from J, the junction contained 2 bases not matched to a gene. CDR3 in amino acids: CASSAGLAYEQYF. The CDR3, as DNA: TGTGCCAGCAGCGCGGGACTAGCTTACGAGCAGTACTTC.

This clone was observed once. The chain carries TRBV7-2 and TRBJ2-3; perhaps TRBD1 as D (6 bases). Germline lookup yields CDR1 SGHTA and CDR2 FQGNSA. V lost 0 bases, J lost 0 bases, and 10 bases lay in between. The CDR3 covers 16 residues. For the CDR3, the DNA is TGTGCCAGCAGCTTAGCGGGGGCCTCTAGCACAGATACGCAGTATTTT. It is translated as CASSLAGASSTDTQYF.